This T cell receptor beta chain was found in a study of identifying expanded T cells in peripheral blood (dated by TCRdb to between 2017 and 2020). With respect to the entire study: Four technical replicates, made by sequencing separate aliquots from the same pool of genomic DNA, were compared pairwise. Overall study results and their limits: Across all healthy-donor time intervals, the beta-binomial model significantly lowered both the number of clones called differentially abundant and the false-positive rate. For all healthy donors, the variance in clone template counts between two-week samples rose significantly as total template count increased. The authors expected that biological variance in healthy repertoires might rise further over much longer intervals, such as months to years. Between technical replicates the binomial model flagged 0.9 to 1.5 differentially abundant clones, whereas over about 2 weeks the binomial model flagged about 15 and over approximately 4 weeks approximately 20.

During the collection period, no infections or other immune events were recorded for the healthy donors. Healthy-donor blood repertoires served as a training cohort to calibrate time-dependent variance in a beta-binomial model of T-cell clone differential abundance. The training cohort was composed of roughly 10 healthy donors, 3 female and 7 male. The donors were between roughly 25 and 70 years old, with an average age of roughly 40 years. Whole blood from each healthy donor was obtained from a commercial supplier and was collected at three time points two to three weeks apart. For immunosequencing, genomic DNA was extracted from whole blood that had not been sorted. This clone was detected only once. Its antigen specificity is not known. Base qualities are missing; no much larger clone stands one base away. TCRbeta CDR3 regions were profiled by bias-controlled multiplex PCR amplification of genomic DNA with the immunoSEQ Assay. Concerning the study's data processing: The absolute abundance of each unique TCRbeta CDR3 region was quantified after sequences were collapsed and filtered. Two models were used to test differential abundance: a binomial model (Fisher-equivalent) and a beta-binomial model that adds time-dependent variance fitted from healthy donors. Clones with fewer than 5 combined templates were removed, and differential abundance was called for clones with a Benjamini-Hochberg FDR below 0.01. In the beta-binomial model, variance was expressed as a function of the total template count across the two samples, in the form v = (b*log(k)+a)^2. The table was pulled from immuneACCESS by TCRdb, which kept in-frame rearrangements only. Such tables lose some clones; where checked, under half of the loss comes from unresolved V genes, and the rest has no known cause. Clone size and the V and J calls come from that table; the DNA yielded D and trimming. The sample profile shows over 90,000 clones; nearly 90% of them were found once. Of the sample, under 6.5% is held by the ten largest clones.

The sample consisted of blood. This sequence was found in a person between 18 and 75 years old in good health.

The CDR3 corresponds to CASSPPVSEQYF. The sequence in DNA is TGTGCCAGTAGTCCGCCCGTTAGCGAGCAGTACTTC. The receptor chain draws on TRBV19 and TRBJ2-7, with an unclear D gene assignment. The germline V gene (reference sequence) sets CDR1 to LNHDA and CDR2 to SQIVND. V and J are truncated by 5 bases and 6 bases respectively, leaving an intervening sequence of 11 bases. The CDR3 has 12 amino acids, counting the end cysteine and phenylalanine. CDR3 DNA only is kept here, 36 bases in frame from base 1.